A selection of T cell receptor beta chains follows, all from one sample in a study of cytomegalovirus exposure and HLA in healthy donors. This table comes from immunoSEQ multiplex PCR, and its TCRdb copy is limited to in-frame clones, with some not included. The sample lists 170,000 or so clones, approximately 80% occurring once. The source material was PBMCs. All receptors come from a woman aged 50 to 65 in good health and CMV-seropositive. Each CDR3 is given with its conserved first and last residue. D genes are given only for firm matches. The size of a clone is reported for some rows only, either as once, few or many, or as a class for expanded clones.

-,TRBV7-2,TRBJ2-6,-,TGTGCCAGCAGTCCCCCCGGGGTCAACGTCCTGACTTTC,CASSPPGVNVLTF
TRBD1,TRBV9,TRBJ2-3,-,TGTGCCAGCAGCGTAGGGACAGGGGCAAGCACAGATACGCAGTATTTT,CASSVGTGASTDTQYF
-,TRBV15,TRBJ1-2,-,TGTGCCACCAGCAGAGCGCGCACACAGTATGGCTACACCTTC,CATSRARTQYGYTF
TRBD1,TRBV6-5,TRBJ2-5,-,TGTGCCAGCAGTTACACCTCCGGGACAGAAGAGACCCAGTACTTC,CASSYTSGTEETQYF
TRBD2,TRBV19,TRBJ2-7,-,TGTGCCAGTAGTATTACCTTTGGACTAGCGGGGACCCTCTACGAGCAGTACTTC,CASSITFGLAGTLYEQYF
TRBD1,TRBV10-3,TRBJ1-2,-,TGTGCCATCAAGGCCCAGGGGGCTGAGGGCTACACCTTC,CAIKAQGAEGYTF
TRBD1,TRBV9,TRBJ1-2,-,TGTGCCAGCAGCGTAGGTGGGGGGACAGGTTACGGCTATGGCTACACCTTC,CASSVGGGTGYGYGYTF
TRBD2,TRBV9,TRBJ2-3,-,TGTGCCAGCAGCGTAGACGGTAGCGGGAGTACAGATACGCAGTATTTT,CASSVDGSGSTDTQYF
TRBD2,TRBV5-1,TRBJ2-5,once,TGCGCCAGCAGCTTCGGCCCTCCTAGCGGGAGTGAGGAGACCCAGTACTTC,CASSFGPPSGSEETQYF
TRBD2,TRBV2,TRBJ2-1,-,TGTGCCAGCAGGGAGACTAGCGGGTATTACAATGAGCAGTTCTTC,CASRETSGYYNEQFF
TRBD2,TRBV30,TRBJ2-1,-,TGTGCCTGGAGTGTATCGCGGGGGAGTGAGCAGTTCTTC,CAWSVSRGSEQFF
TRBD1,TRBV7-2,TRBJ2-7,-,TGTGCCAGCAGCTCGAACGGACAGGGTATCGAGCAGTACTTC,CASSSNGQGIEQYF
TRBD2,TRBV5-6,TRBJ2-7,-,TGTGCCAGCAGCCTTACCGGGGGGGAGCAGTACTTC,CASSLTGGEQYF
TRBD2,TRBV12-5,TRBJ2-2,once,TGTGCTAGTGGTTTGTGGGCGGGAGAGGTCCCCGGGGAGCTGTTTTTT,CASGLWAGEVPGELFF
-,TRBV27,TRBJ1-3,-,TGTGCCAGCAGTGGGGGGTACGAAAGAGGAAACACCATATATTTT,CASSGGYERGNTIYF
TRBD1,TRBV15,TRBJ2-4,-,TGTGCCACCAGGGACAGGGACATAGCCAAAAACATTCAGTACTTC,CATRDRDIAKNIQYF
TRBD1,TRBV11-2,TRBJ1-2,few,TGTGCCAGCAGCTTACTAGGGACAGGGGGCTGGGGCTACACCTTC,CASSLLGTGGWGYTF
-,TRBV27,TRBJ2-7,few,TGTGCCAGCAGTCCCTCCAGCGTAGGAGGCCACGAGCAGTACTTC,CASSPSSVGGHEQYF
TRBD2,TRBV5-1,TRBJ2-1,-,TGCGCCAGCACGCCGGGACTAGCGGGGGAGCGGCAGTTCTTC,CASTPGLAGERQFF
-,TRBV21-1,TRBJ2-4,-,TGTGCCAGCAGCGCCCGGCGGCCAAACCAAAACATTCAGTACTTC,CASSARRPNQNIQYF
-,TRBV5-1,TRBJ2-3,few,TGCGCCAGCAGCTTGGACCTTCTCGGTAGAGATACGCAGTATTTT,CASSLDLLGRDTQYF
-,TRBV7-9,TRBJ2-3,-,TGTGCCAGCAGCTTAGGACTACCCCTAAGCACAGATACGCAGTATTTT,CASSLGLPLSTDTQYF
-,TRBV4-3,TRBJ1-1,-,TGCGCCAGCAGCCAAGATTCGAGGGTGCCTTGGGCTTTCTTT,CASSQDSRVPWAFF
TRBD2,TRBV7-2,TRBJ2-1,-,TGTGCCAGCAGGGAGACTAGCGGGGCCTACAATGAGCAGTTCTTC,CASRETSGAYNEQFF